The rows below give T cell receptor beta chains drawn from one sample of a study of shared clonotypes between healthy human individuals. Sequencing used immunoSEQ multiplex PCR; TCRdb keeps in-frame clones, though not all of them. The sample holds some 2,100,000 clones, nearly 97% seen once. Sequences were obtained from naive CD4+ T cells sorted from blood. Receptor source: a man aged 18 to 30 in good health. Both conserved end residues are part of each CDR3. D genes are given only for firm matches. A row's size may be missing; if present it is once, few, many or a size class.

d_call cdr3_length clone_size j_call v_call cdr3_nt cdr3_aa
- 13 - TRBJ2-7 TRBV5-4 TGTGCCAGCAGCTTGGATCAGGGATACGAGCAGTACTTC CASSLDQGYEQYF
- 11 - TRBJ2-1 TRBV6-5 TGTGCCAGCGGAGGAGGCGATGAGCAGTTCTTC CASGGGDEQFF
TRBD1 14 - TRBJ1-4 TRBV5-1 TGCGCCAGCAGCCCCGGGACAGATAATGAAAAACTGTTTTTT CASSPGTDNEKLFF
TRBD2 16 once TRBJ2-7 TRBV19 TGTGCCAGTAGTATAGCCGGGACTAGCGGTACCTACGAGCAGTACTTC CASSIAGTSGTYEQYF
- 13 - TRBJ1-2 TRBV30 TGTGCCTGGAACAGGGCTAAAAACTATGGCTACACCTTC CAWNRAKNYGYTF
TRBD1 15 - TRBJ2-3 TRBV5-6 TGTGCCAGCAGACAAGGGACAGGGGGTATAGATACGCAGTATTTT CASRQGTGGIDTQYF
TRBD2 14 - TRBJ2-3 TRBV30 TGTGCCTGGAGGCTAGCGGGAGGCGCAGATACGCAGTATTTT CAWRLAGGADTQYF
- 15 - TRBJ2-3 TRBV7-2 TGTGCCAGCAGGGAGACTAGTCTCCCTACAGATACGCAGTATTTT CASRETSLPTDTQYF
- 13 - TRBJ2-5 TRBV6-1 TGTGCCAGTCTCCAGGGGAAAAGGGAGACCCAGTACTTC CASLQGKRETQYF
- 14 - TRBJ1-2 TRBV5-1 TGCGCCAGCAGCCTCGACGTGGCTAACTATGGCTACACCTTC CASSLDVANYGYTF
- 13 - TRBJ2-7 TRBV6-1 TGTGCCAGCAGTGAGGTCGAGGGGCCCGCGCAGTACTTC CASSEVEGPAQYF
TRBD2 17 once TRBJ2-7 TRBV19 TGTGCCAGTAGTAATCGCGGGGGACTAGCAACGTCCTACGAGCAGTACTTC CASSNRGGLATSYEQYF
- 16 - TRBJ2-3 TRBV5-1 TGCGCCAGCAGCTTGGCTCAGGGGTCCGGGAGGGATACGCAGTATTTT CASSLAQGSGRDTQYF
- 14 - TRBJ2-5 TRBV5-1 TGCGCCAGCAGCTTGGTAGGGACCCAAGAGACCCAGTACTTC CASSLVGTQETQYF
- 13 - TRBJ1-1 TRBV10-3 TGTGCCATCAGTGCGCAGGGATACACTGAAGCTTTCTTT CAISAQGYTEAFF
- 12 - TRBJ2-7 TRBV29-1 TGCAGCGTTGAAAAAGACTCCTACGAGCAGTACTTC CSVEKDSYEQYF
- 18 - TRBJ1-3 TRBV2 TGTGCCAGCAGTGAAGCCCCCCCCGACAGGAGCTCTGGAAACACCATATATTTT CASSEAPPDRSSGNTIYF
- 11 - TRBJ1-4 TRBV29-1 TGCAGCGTTGAAGATCTTGACAGACCCTTTTTT CSVEDLDRPFF
- 16 - TRBJ1-2 TRBV5-1 TGCGCCAGCAGCTTGGGAGAGGGCAGGGTAGTCTATGGCTACACCTTC CASSLGEGRVVYGYTF
- 13 - TRBJ1-5 TRBV30 TGTGCCTGGAGTCTTCAGAGCAATCAGCCCCAGCATTTT CAWSLQSNQPQHF
- 13 - TRBJ2-7 TRBV2 TGTGCCAGCACCCGGGACTTCCCCTACGAGCAGTACTTC CASTRDFPYEQYF
TRBD2 15 - TRBJ2-7 TRBV7-8 TGTGCCAGCAGCCATGGGACTAGCGGGGAATACGAGCAGTACTTC CASSHGTSGEYEQYF
TRBD2 17 - TRBJ2-2 TRBV27 TGTGCCAGCAGTTTATTGGGCGGGGGACCGAACACCGGGGAGCTGTTTTTT CASSLLGGGPNTGELFF
- 15 - TRBJ2-5 TRBV5-4 TGTGCCAGCAGCTTGGGCGGGGGCTACCAAGAGACCCAGTACTTC CASSLGGGYQETQYF
TRBD1 13 - TRBJ1-5 TRBV10-2 TGCGCCAGCACGGGGGACAGAAATCAGCCCCAGCATTTT CASTGDRNQPQHF
- 15 - TRBJ1-2 TRBV30 TGTGCCTGGAGTCTTTATGCCCCGACATGGGATGGCTACACCTTC CAWSLYAPTWDGYTF
TRBD2 18 - TRBJ2-1 TRBV4-3 TGCGCCAGCAGCCAAGATGACGTAGCGGGACCCCTTTACAATGAGCAGTTCTTC CASSQDDVAGPLYNEQFF
- 16 - TRBJ2-2 TRBV4-1 TGCGCCAGCAGCCAAGATCCGGCCAGGTACACCGGGGAGCTGTTTTTT CASSQDPARYTGELFF
TRBD2 15 - TRBJ2-7 TRBV27 TGTGCCAGCAGTTTAGGACTAGCGGGAGTCTACGAGCAGTACTTC CASSLGLAGVYEQYF
- 15 - TRBJ2-2 TRBV18 TGTGCCAGCTCACCTCCAGGTTTGAACACCGGGGAGCTGTTTTTT CASSPPGLNTGELFF
- 15 - TRBJ2-1 TRBV6-5 TGTGCCAGCAGTACCCCAGGGGCGGGCTACAATGAGCAGTTCTTC CASSTPGAGYNEQFF
- 14 - TRBJ2-7 TRBV7-2 TGTGCCAGCAGCTCCCAGTCAGGCTCCTACGAGCAGTACTTC CASSSQSGSYEQYF
- 14 - TRBJ1-4 TRBV2 TGTGCCAGCAGTGCGGGAGGTCCGGAGAGAAAACTGTTTTTT CASSAGGPERKLFF
- 14 - TRBJ2-2 TRBV27 TGTGCCAGCAGGCTGCTATGGAACACCGGGGAGCTGTTTTTT CASRLLWNTGELFF
TRBD1 15 once TRBJ2-7 TRBV27 TGTGCCAGCAGTGATACCGGGACAGGGAGTTACGAGCAGTACTTC CASSDTGTGSYEQYF
- 17 - TRBJ2-7 TRBV28 TGTGCCAGCAGTTTAAGGGCGGCGCGGGGGCCCCCCTACGAGCAGTACTTC CASSLRAARGPPYEQYF